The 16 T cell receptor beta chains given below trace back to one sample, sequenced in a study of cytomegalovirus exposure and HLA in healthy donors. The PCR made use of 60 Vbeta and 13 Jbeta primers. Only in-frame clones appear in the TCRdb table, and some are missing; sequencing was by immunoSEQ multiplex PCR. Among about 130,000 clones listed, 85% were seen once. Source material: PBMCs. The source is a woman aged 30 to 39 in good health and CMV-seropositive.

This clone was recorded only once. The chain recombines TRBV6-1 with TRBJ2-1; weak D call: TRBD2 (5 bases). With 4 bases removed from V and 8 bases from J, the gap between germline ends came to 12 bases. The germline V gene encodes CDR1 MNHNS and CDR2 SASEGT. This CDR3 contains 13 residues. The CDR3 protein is CASSGWTSYEQFF. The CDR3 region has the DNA TGTGCCAGCAGTGGGTGGACTTCTTATGAGCAGTTCTTC.

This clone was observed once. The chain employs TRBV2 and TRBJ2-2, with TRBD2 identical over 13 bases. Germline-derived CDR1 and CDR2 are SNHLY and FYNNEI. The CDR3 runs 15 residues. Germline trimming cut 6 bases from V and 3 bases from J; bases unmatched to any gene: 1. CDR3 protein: CASSGLAGDTGELFF. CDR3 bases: TGTGCCAGCAGCGGACTAGCGGGGGACACCGGGGAGCTGTTTTTT.

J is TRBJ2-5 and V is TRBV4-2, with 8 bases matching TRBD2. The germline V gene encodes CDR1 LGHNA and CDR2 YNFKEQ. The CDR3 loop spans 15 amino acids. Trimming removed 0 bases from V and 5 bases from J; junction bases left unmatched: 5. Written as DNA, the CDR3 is TGTGCCAGCAGCCAAGATCGGGGGGGCGAGGAGACCCAGTACTTC. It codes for CASSQDRGGEETQYF.

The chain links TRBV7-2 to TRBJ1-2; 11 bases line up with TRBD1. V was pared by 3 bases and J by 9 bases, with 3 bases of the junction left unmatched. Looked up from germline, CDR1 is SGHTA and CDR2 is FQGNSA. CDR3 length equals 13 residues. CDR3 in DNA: TGTGCCAGCAGCTTCCGGGACAGGGGGAGCTACACCTTC. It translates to CASSFRDRGSYTF. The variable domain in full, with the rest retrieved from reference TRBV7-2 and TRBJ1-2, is GAGVSQSPSNKVTEKGKDVELRCDPISGHTALYWYRQSLGQGLEFLIYFQGNSAPDKSGLPSDRFSAERTGGSVSTLTIQRTQQEDSAVYLCASSFRDRGSYTFGSGTRLTVV.

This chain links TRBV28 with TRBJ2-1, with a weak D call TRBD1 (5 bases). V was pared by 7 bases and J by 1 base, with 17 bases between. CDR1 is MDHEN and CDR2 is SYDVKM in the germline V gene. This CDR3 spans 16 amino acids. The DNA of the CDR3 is TGTGCCAGCACCCTCCTCCAGGGCTCTTCCTACAATGAGCAGTTCTTC. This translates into CASTLLQGSSYNEQFF. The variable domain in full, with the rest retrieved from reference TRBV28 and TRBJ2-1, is DVKVTQSSRYLVKRTGEKVFLECVQDMDHENMFWYRQDPGLGLRLIYFSYDVKMKEKGDIPEGYSVSREKKERFSLILESASTNQTSMYLCASTLLQGSSYNEQFFGPGTRLTVL.

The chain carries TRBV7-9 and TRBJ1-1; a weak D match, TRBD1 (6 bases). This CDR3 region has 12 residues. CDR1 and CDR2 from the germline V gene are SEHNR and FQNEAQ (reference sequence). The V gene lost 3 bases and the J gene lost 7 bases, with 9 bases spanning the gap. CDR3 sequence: CASSFGQLEAFF. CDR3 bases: TGTGCCAGCAGCTTCGGACAGCTTGAAGCTTTCTTT. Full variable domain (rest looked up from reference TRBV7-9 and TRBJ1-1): DTGVSQNPRHKITKRGQNVTFRCDPISEHNRLYWYRQTLGQGPEFLTYFQNEAQLEKSRLLSDRFSAERPKGSFSTLEIQRTEQGDSAMYLCASSFGQLEAFFGQGTRLTVV.

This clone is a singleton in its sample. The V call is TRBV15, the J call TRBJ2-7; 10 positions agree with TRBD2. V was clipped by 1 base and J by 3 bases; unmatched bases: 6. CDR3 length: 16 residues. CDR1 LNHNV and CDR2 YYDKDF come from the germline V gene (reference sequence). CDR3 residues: CATSRVSGGTRYEQYF. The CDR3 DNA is TGTGCCACCAGCAGAGTTAGCGGGGGGACCCGCTACGAGCAGTACTTC.

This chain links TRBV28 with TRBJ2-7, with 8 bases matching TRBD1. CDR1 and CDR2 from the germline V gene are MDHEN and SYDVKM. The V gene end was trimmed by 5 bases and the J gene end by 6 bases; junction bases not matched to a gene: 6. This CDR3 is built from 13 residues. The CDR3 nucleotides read TGTGCCAGCAGTATACTACAGGGGGGCGAGCAGTACTTC. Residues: CASSILQGGEQYF.

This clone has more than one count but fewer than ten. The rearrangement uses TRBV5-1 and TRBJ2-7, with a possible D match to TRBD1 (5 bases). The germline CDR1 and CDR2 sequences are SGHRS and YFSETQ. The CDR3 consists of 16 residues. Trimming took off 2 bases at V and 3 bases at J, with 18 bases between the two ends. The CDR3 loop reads CASSFEGRTTIYEQYF. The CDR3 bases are TGCGCCAGCAGCTTTGAAGGGCGGACAACCATCTACGAGCAGTACTTC. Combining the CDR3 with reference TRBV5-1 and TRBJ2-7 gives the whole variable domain KAGVTQTPRYLIKTRGQQVTLSCSPISGHRSVSWYQQTPGQGLQFLFEYFSETQRNKGNFPGRFSGRQFSNSRSEMNVSTLELGDSALYLCASSFEGRTTIYEQYFGPGTRLTVT.

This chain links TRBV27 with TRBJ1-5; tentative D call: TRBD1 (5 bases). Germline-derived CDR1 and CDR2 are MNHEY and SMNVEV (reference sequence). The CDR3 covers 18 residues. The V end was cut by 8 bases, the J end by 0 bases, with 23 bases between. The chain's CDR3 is CASSPWMTDEYSNQPQHF. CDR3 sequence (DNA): TGTGCCAGCTCCCCCTGGATGACAGACGAGTATAGCAATCAGCCCCAGCATTTT.

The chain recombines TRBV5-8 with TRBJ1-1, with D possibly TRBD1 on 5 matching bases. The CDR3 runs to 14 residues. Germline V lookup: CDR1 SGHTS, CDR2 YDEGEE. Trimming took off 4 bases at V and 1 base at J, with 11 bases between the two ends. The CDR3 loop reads CASSPTGQNTEAFF. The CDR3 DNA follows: TGTGCCAGCAGCCCCACCGGACAGAACACTGAAGCTTTCTTT.

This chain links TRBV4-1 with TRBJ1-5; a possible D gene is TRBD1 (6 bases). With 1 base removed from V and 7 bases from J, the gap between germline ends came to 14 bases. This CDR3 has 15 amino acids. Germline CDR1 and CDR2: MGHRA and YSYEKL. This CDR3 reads CASSQGRTVEQPQHF. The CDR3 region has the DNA TGCGCCAGCAGCCAAGGAAGGACAGTGGAGCAGCCCCAGCATTTT.

In nucleotides, the CDR3 is TGTGCCAGCAGGGAGCAGGGTCAGCCCCAGCATTTT. It codes for CASREQGQPQHF. The rearrangement joins TRBV2 to TRBJ1-5; weak D call: TRBD1 (5 bases). Germline V gives CDR1 SNHLY, CDR2 FYNNEI. The CDR3 has 12 residues. The V end lost 6 bases, the J end lost 6 bases, and 9 bases lay between the germline ends.

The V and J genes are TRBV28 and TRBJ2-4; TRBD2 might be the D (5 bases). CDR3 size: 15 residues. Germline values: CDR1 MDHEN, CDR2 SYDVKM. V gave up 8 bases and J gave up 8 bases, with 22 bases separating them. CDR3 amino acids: CASRQGLAFGDIQYF. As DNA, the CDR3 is TGTGCCAGCCGGCAAGGACTGGCCTTTGGAGACATTCAGTACTTC.

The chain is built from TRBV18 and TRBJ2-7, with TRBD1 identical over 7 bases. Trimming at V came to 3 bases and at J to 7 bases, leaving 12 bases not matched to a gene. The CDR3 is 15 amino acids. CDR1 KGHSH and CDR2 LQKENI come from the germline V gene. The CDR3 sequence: CASSPGTERVGEQYF. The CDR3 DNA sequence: TGTGCCAGCTCACCTGGGACAGAGAGAGTGGGAGAGCAGTACTTC.

The CDR3 here is CASSLFVRGHEQYF. The CDR3 DNA is TGTGCCAGCAGTTTATTTGTCAGGGGCCACGAGCAGTACTTC. The chain carries TRBV28 and TRBJ2-5; D possibly corresponds to TRBD1 (6 bases). The J call may not be correct, given that the DNA end is closer to TRBJ2-7. The CDR3 spans 14 residues. Germline V gives CDR1 MDHEN, CDR2 SYDVKM.